A selection of T cell receptor beta chains follows, all from one sample in a study of cytotoxic CD8 clonotypes in ibrutinib-treated CLL. Some clones are missing from TCRdb's copy, which holds only in-frame ones; the method was immunoSEQ multiplex PCR. The sample includes 150,000 or so clones, approximately 84% of them seen just once. This material consisted of PBMCs, taken after 24 months of ibrutinib treatment. The receptors were sampled from a human donor with chronic lymphocytic leukemia. Both conserved end residues are trimmed from each CDR3. The order of the fields is V gene, J gene, CDR3 protein.

>TRBV4-2|TRBJ2-2
ASSQDRGTGELF
>TRBV5-6|TRBJ2-6
ASSTSRDRGSGANVLT
>TRBV18|TRBJ2-7
ASSPLRTGWDEQY
>TRBV6-5|TRBJ1-3
APTTGAGNTIY
>TRBV19|TRBJ2-1
ASRNGGGRNEQF
>TRBV2|TRBJ1-5
ASSEALNPGDQPQH
>TRBV15|TRBJ2-1
ATSRGDSNEQF
>TRBV2|TRBJ1-2
ASISRQGVDNYGYT
>TRBV5-1|TRBJ2-7
ASTFGGAYEQY
>TRBV27|TRBJ2-2
ASSFIKGAGELF
>TRBV6-1|TRBJ1-3
ASSEASGGRLGNTIY
>TRBV5-1|TRBJ1-5
ASSLFLGQPQH
>TRBV7-3|TRBJ2-7
ASSLAGGPPYEQY
>TRBV9|TRBJ2-1
ASSVDPTSGRRNEQF
>TRBV19|TRBJ2-2
ASSPKGQLVPGELF
>TRBV5-8|TRBJ2-1
ASSYLTGTGVYNEQF
>TRBV21-1|TRBJ1-1
ASSNRGFTGGRRWNTEAF
>TRBV18|TRBJ1-3
ASSPRRDRENTIY
>TRBV7-9|TRBJ2-7
ASSSARVYEQY
>TRBV7-9|TRBJ2-2
ASSQPRGQGSTGELF
>TRBV30|TRBJ2-3
ALDPKSVDTQY
>TRBV9|TRBJ2-7
ASSPPRTSGSYEQY
>TRBV7-2|TRBJ2-4
ASSLARVGRAQASIAKNIQY
>TRBV21-1|TRBJ2-3
ASSKGRHPHSTDTQY
>TRBV18|TRBJ1-3
ASSAQGRNTIY
>TRBV6-6|TRBJ1-2
ASSPGTGNKRGYT
>TRBV4-3|TRBJ2-3
ASSQVGTPQGDTQY
>TRBV7-2|TRBJ1-5
ASSFQGRTNQPQH
>TRBV18|TRBJ2-1
ASQGVMAGYEQF
>TRBV5-4|TRBJ1-2
ASSLGVDYGYT
>TRBV5-6|TRBJ2-2
ASSLQGGTGELF
>TRBV5-1|TRBJ1-1
ASSRRGNTEAF
>TRBV19|TRBJ2-4
ASSIAGNIQY
>TRBV30|TRBJ2-7
AWSFGRGTGPGEQY
>TRBV6-5|TRBJ1-6
ASSYSGTANSPLH
>TRBV30|TRBJ1-2
AWSVAGSGYT
>TRBV5-8|TRBJ1-5
ASSLLETLNQPQH
>TRBV10-3|TRBJ2-1
AISEADYNEQF
>TRBV5-8|TRBJ1-1
ASSLRSGGTEAF
>TRBV13|TRBJ1-1
ASNLGYTEAF